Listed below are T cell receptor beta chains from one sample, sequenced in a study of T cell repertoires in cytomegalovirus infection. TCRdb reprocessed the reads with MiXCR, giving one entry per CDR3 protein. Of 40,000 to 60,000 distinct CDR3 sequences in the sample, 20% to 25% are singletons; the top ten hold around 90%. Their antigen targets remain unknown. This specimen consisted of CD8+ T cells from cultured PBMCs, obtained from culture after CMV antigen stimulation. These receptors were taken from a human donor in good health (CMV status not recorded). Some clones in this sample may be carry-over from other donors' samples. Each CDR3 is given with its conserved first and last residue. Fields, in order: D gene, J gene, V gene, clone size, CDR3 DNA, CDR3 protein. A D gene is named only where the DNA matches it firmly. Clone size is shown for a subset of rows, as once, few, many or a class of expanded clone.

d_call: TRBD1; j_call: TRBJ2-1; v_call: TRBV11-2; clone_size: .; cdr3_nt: TGTGCCAGCAGCTTTGTCACAGGGGGCTCCTACAATGAGCAGTTCTTC; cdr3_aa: CASSFVTGGSYNEQFF
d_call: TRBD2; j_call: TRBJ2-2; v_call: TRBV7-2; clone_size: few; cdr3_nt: TGTGCCAGCACGACCGGGACTAGCGCGCCCGGGGAGCTGTTTTTT; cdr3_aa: CASTTGTSAPGELFF
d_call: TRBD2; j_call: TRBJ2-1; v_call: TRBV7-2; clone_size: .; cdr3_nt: TGTGCCAGCAGCTCCCTCGCTAGCGGGATCTACAATGAGCAGTTCTTC; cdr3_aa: CASSSLASGIYNEQFF
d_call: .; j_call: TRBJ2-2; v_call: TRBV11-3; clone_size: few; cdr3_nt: TGTGCCAGCAGCTTATTACAGGGTGCCGGGGAGCTGTTTTTT; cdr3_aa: CASSLLQGAGELFF
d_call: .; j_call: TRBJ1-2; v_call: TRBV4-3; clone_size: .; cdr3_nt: TGCGCCAGCAGCCAAGAGGCAGGCCCTAACTATGGCTACACCTTC; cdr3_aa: CASSQEAGPNYGYTF
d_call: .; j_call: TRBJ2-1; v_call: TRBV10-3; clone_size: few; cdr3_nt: TGTGCCATCAGTGAGTCCATGGCTGCCGGCTCCTACAATGAGCAGTTCTTC; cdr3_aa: CAISESMAAGSYNEQFF
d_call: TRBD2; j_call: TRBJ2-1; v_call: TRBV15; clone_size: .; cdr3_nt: TGTGCCACCAGCGGCAGCGGGAGCTCCTACAATGAGCAGTTCTTC; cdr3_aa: CATSGSGSSYNEQFF
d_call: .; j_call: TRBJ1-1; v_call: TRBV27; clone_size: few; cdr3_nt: TGTGCCAGCAGTTCGGGGGGCGGCACTGAAGCTTTCTTT; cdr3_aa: CASSSGGGTEAFF
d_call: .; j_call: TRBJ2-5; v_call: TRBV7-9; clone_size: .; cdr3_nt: TGTGCCAGCAGCTTGGAGGGGAGGCAAGAGACCCAGTACTTC; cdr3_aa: CASSLEGRQETQYF
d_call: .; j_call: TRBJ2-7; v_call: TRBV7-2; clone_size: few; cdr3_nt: TGTGCCAGCAGCTTAAACAGGATCTACGAGCAGTACTTC; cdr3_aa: CASSLNRIYEQYF
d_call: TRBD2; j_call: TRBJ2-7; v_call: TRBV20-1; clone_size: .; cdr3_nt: TGCAGTGCTAGAGATCTGGGAGCGGGAGGTCTCTACGAGCAGTACTTC; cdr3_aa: CSARDLGAGGLYEQYF
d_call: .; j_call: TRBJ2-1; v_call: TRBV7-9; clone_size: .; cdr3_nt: TGTGCCAGCAGCCCTCTTGCCCCGAGCTCCTACAATGAGCAGTTCTTC; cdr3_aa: CASSPLAPSSYNEQFF
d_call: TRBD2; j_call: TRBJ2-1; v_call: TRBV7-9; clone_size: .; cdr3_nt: TGTGCCAGCAGGACTAGCGGGACGAGCTCCTACAATGAGCAGTTCTTC; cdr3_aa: CASRTSGTSSYNEQFF
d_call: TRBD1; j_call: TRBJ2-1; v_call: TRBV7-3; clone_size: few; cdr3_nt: TGTGCCAGCAGGCCAGGGGGTGAGCAGTTCTTC; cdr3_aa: CASRPGGEQFF
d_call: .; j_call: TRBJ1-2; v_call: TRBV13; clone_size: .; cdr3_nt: TGTGCCAGCAGCCTACAGGAGGGTACCGCGGGCTACACCTTC; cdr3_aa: CASSLQEGTAGYTF
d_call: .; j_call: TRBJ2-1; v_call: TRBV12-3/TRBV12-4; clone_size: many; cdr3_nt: TGTGCCAGCTCGGGGGGGACAGGGCCCTACAATGAGCAGTTCTTC; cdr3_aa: CASSGGTGPYNEQFF
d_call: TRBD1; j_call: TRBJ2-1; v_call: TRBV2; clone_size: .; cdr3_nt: TGTGCCAGCAGGGACCCAGGGGGAGACTACAATGAGCAGTTCTTC; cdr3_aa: CASRDPGGDYNEQFF
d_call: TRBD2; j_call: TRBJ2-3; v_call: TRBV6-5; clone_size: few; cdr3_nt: TGTGCCAGCAGTGCCGGGACTAGCGGGGTTGAATTCCGGTCAGATACGCAGTATTTT; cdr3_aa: CASSAGTSGVEFRSDTQYF
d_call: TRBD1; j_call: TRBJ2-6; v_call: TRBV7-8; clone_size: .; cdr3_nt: TGTGCCAGCAGCCCAGGGACAGCCAGCTCTGGGGCCAACGTCCTGACTTTC; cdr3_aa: CASSPGTASSGANVLTF
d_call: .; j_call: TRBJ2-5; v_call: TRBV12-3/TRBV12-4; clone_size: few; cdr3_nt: TGTGCCAGCAGTGCCGGCGGGCGGAAAGAGACCCAGTACTTC; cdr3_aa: CASSAGGRKETQYF
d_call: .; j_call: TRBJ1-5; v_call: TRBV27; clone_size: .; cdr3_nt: TGTGCCAGCAGTTTCGGGTTGTCCCAGCCCCAGCATTTT; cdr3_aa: CASSFGLSQPQHF
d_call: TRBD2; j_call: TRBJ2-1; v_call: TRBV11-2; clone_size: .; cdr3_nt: TGTGCCAGCAGCTTTCGAGTAGCGGGACTTAGCTCCTACAATGAGCAGTTCTTC; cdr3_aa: CASSFRVAGLSSYNEQFF
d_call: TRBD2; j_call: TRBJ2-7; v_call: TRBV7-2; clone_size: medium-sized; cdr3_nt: TGTGCCAGCAGCTTTGGAGCGGGAGGGAGGGCCTACGAGCAGTACTTC; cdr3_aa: CASSFGAGGRAYEQYF
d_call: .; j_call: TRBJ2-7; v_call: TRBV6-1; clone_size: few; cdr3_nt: TGTGCCAGTGATCGGGACGGCTCCTACGAGCAGTACTTC; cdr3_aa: CASDRDGSYEQYF
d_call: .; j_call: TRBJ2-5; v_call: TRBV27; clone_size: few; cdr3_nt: TGTGCCAGCAGTGAACTTGGGCGAGCTATTCAAGAGACCCAGTACTTC; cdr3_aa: CASSELGRAIQETQYF
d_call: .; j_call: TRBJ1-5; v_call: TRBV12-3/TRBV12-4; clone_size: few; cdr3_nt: TGTGCCAGCAGTTTAGCCCCCTCCTTTGAGCCCCAGCATTTT; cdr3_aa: CASSLAPSFEPQHF
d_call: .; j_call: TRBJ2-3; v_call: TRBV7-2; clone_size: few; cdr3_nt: TGTGCCAGCAGCTCACTGGGCACAGATACGCAGTATTTT; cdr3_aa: CASSSLGTDTQYF
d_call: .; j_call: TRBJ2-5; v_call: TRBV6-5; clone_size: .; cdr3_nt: TGTGCCAGCAGTAACCCCAGGGGCCAAGAGACCCAGTACTTC; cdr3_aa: CASSNPRGQETQYF
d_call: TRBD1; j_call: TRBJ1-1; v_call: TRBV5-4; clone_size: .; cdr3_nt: TGTGCCAGCAGCTTGGGTGGACAGGTTAATTCGCACACTGAAGCTTTCTTT; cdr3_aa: CASSLGGQVNSHTEAFF
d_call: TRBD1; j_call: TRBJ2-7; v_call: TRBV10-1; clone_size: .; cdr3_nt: TGCGCCAGCAGTGAGCAGGGGGCAGTGTACGAGCAGTACTTC; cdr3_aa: CASSEQGAVYEQYF
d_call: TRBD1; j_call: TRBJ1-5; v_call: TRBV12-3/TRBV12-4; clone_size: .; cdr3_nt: TGTGCCAGCACCAGGACAGGATATAGCAATCAGCCCCAGCATTTT; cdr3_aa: CASTRTGYSNQPQHF